This T cell receptor (beta chain) was captured by sequencing in a study of blood T cell repertoires in COVID-19. Across the study: Acute and convalescent COVID-19 specimens originated in the United States, Italy and Spain. In each case, the material was cDNA or gDNA derived from T cells, B-cell-depleted T cells, or PBMCs.

Data came from immunoSEQ multiplex PCR; TCRdb stores just in-frame clones and leaves some out. The sample carries about 400,000 clones, approximately 91% recorded once. Germline V gene data show CDR1 as GTSNPN and CDR2 as SVGIG (reference sequence). There are 17 residues in the CDR3. V gave up 1 base and J gave up 7 bases, with 20 bases separating them. The chain is built from TRBV30 and TRBJ1-6, with D possibly matching TRBD1 (5 bases). The clonotype originates from a woman aged 40 to 49 with acute COVID-19. Input material: PBMCs or T cells enriched from blood (not recorded which). In nucleotides, the CDR3 is TGTGCCTGGAGTGGAAACTCCGGCCCAGGGTTCAATTCACCCCTCCACTTT. It translates to CAWSGNSGPGFNSPLHF.